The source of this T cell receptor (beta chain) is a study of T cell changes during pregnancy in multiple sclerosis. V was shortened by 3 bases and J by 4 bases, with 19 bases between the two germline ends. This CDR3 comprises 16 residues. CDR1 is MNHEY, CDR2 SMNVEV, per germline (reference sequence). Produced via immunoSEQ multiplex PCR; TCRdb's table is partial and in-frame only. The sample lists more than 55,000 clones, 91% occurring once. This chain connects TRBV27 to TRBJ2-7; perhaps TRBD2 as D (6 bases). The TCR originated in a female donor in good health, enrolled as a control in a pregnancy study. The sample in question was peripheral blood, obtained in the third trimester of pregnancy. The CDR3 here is CASSLGSGYGRYEQYF. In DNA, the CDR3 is TGTGCCAGCAGTTTGGGTAGCGGATATGGGAGGTACGAGCAGTACTTC.